A selection of T cell receptor beta chains follows, all from one sample in a study of cytomegalovirus exposure and HLA in healthy donors. The method was immunoSEQ multiplex PCR; TCRdb's version includes in-frame clones alone and lacks a portion of them. This sample yields roughly 160,000 clones, of which roughly 80% are seen a single time; 2.2% belongs to the top ten. The sequenced material came from PBMCs. These receptors came from a man over 45 in good health and CMV-seropositive. CDR3s include the opening cysteine and the closing phenylalanine or tryptophan. Each record gives: clone size, V gene, D gene, J gene, CDR3 DNA, CDR3 protein. The D gene is left open where the match is weak. Clone size is shown for a subset of rows, as once, few, many or a class of expanded clone.

clone_size: .; v_call: TRBV7-2; d_call: .; j_call: TRBJ2-7; cdr3_nt: TGTGCCAGCAGCCCCCATGGGCAGCTCGAGCAGTACTTC; cdr3_aa: CASSPHGQLEQYF
clone_size: .; v_call: TRBV4-2; d_call: TRBD1; j_call: TRBJ1-5; cdr3_nt: TGTGCCAGCAGCCAAGATCATATAGGGGGCGGGTTAGGCAATCAGCCCCAGCATTTT; cdr3_aa: CASSQDHIGGGLGNQPQHF
clone_size: .; v_call: TRBV7-3; d_call: TRBD2; j_call: TRBJ2-1; cdr3_nt: TGTGCCAGCAGCTTAAGCGGGGGAAGGAGTGAGCAGTTCTTC; cdr3_aa: CASSLSGGRSEQFF
clone_size: few; v_call: TRBV6-1; d_call: TRBD2; j_call: TRBJ2-5; cdr3_nt: TGTGCCACTGGACTAGGTCCGAGGGAGACCCAGTACTTC; cdr3_aa: CATGLGPRETQYF
clone_size: .; v_call: TRBV10-3; d_call: TRBD2; j_call: TRBJ2-7; cdr3_nt: TGTGCCATCACCAATATGATAGCGGGGACGACTTACGAGCAGTACTTC; cdr3_aa: CAITNMIAGTTYEQYF
clone_size: few; v_call: TRBV9; d_call: .; j_call: TRBJ2-1; cdr3_nt: TGTGCCAGCAGCGTAGTGCAGGGCAGGAATGAGCAGTTCTTC; cdr3_aa: CASSVVQGRNEQFF
clone_size: .; v_call: TRBV30; d_call: TRBD1; j_call: TRBJ1-5; cdr3_nt: TGTGCCTGGAGTGTACAAGGGGGCGGTCAGCCCCAGCATTTT; cdr3_aa: CAWSVQGGGQPQHF
clone_size: .; v_call: TRBV5-1; d_call: TRBD1; j_call: TRBJ2-7; cdr3_nt: TGCGCCAGCTCGACGTTGGGGACAGGGATTTACGAGCAGTACTTC; cdr3_aa: CASSTLGTGIYEQYF
clone_size: .; v_call: TRBV4-2; d_call: .; j_call: TRBJ1-4; cdr3_nt: TGTGCCAGCAGCCAGGAGTGGGGGCAGCGTGAAAAACTGTTTTTT; cdr3_aa: CASSQEWGQREKLFF
clone_size: .; v_call: TRBV7-8; d_call: TRBD2; j_call: TRBJ2-5; cdr3_nt: TGTGCCAGCAGCTTAGCCAGGGGACTAGGTCGCCGAGAGACCCAGTACTTC; cdr3_aa: CASSLARGLGRRETQYF
clone_size: .; v_call: TRBV5-1; d_call: .; j_call: TRBJ2-5; cdr3_nt: TGCGCCAGCAGGCAGGGATCCACAGAGACCCAGTACTTC; cdr3_aa: CASRQGSTETQYF
clone_size: once; v_call: TRBV5-4; d_call: TRBD2; j_call: TRBJ2-5; cdr3_nt: TGTGCCAGCAGCTTGGGCAACCGACCTAGCGGCCAAGAGACCCAGTACTTC; cdr3_aa: CASSLGNRPSGQETQYF
clone_size: .; v_call: TRBV19; d_call: .; j_call: TRBJ1-5; cdr3_nt: TGTGCCAGTAAAGGCAGGGATTTCAATCAGCCCCAGCATTTT; cdr3_aa: CASKGRDFNQPQHF
clone_size: .; v_call: TRBV7-8; d_call: .; j_call: TRBJ1-2; cdr3_nt: TGTGCCAGCAGCTTAGGGCCAGGGGAATCTTATGGCTACACCTTC; cdr3_aa: CASSLGPGESYGYTF
clone_size: .; v_call: TRBV4-3; d_call: TRBD1; j_call: TRBJ2-7; cdr3_nt: TGCGCCAGCAGCCAAGACCCCAGGGGGAAATACGAGCAGTACTTC; cdr3_aa: CASSQDPRGKYEQYF
clone_size: .; v_call: TRBV11-2; d_call: .; j_call: TRBJ1-1; cdr3_nt: TGTGCCAGCAGCTTAAACGGACAGACTGAAGCTTTCTTT; cdr3_aa: CASSLNGQTEAFF
clone_size: .; v_call: TRBV4-3; d_call: TRBD1; j_call: TRBJ1-2; cdr3_nt: TGCGCCAGCAGCCACCAACCTGGACAGGGGGCGAACTATGGCTACACCTTC; cdr3_aa: CASSHQPGQGANYGYTF
clone_size: .; v_call: TRBV18; d_call: TRBD2; j_call: TRBJ2-2; cdr3_nt: TGTGCCAGCTCACCTAGCGGGGGCGCCAACACCGGGGAGCTGTTTTTT; cdr3_aa: CASSPSGGANTGELFF
clone_size: .; v_call: TRBV9; d_call: .; j_call: TRBJ2-7; cdr3_nt: TGTGCCAGCAGCGCCCGGGACACAAATTTCGAGCAGTACTTC; cdr3_aa: CASSARDTNFEQYF
clone_size: .; v_call: TRBV2; d_call: .; j_call: TRBJ2-7; cdr3_nt: TGTGCCAGCAGTGGGTCTACCGCCTTATACGAGCAGTACTTC; cdr3_aa: CASSGSTALYEQYF
clone_size: .; v_call: TRBV28; d_call: .; j_call: TRBJ1-4; cdr3_nt: TGTGCCAGCAGCCCTACAGGGACTAATGAAAAACTGTTTTTT; cdr3_aa: CASSPTGTNEKLFF
clone_size: .; v_call: TRBV10-2; d_call: .; j_call: TRBJ2-4; cdr3_nt: TGCGCCAGCCGTGGACAGACCCACATTCAGTACTTC; cdr3_aa: CASRGQTHIQYF
clone_size: .; v_call: TRBV29-1; d_call: TRBD1; j_call: TRBJ1-2; cdr3_nt: TGCAGCGGTGGACAGGGGGCCAACTATGGCTACACCTTC; cdr3_aa: CSGGQGANYGYTF
clone_size: .; v_call: TRBV19; d_call: .; j_call: TRBJ1-5; cdr3_nt: TGTGCCAGTAGTATAGGACTGTATAGCAATCAGCCCCAGCATTTT; cdr3_aa: CASSIGLYSNQPQHF
clone_size: .; v_call: TRBV7-3; d_call: .; j_call: TRBJ1-1; cdr3_nt: TGTGCCAGCAGCCCGCAGGGGAACACTGAAGCTTTCTTT; cdr3_aa: CASSPQGNTEAFF
clone_size: .; v_call: TRBV6-5; d_call: .; j_call: TRBJ1-2; cdr3_nt: TGTGCCAGCAGCCCGGGGAGGGGCGGCTACACCTTC; cdr3_aa: CASSPGRGGYTF
clone_size: .; v_call: TRBV4-1; d_call: .; j_call: TRBJ2-3; cdr3_nt: TGCGCCAGCAGCCAAGACCCCCAACTAGGCACAGATACGCAGTATTTT; cdr3_aa: CASSQDPQLGTDTQYF
clone_size: .; v_call: TRBV6-4; d_call: TRBD2; j_call: TRBJ2-1; cdr3_nt: TGTGCCAGCAAGAGAATTGGGACTAGCGGGGACAGTGAGCAGTTCTTC; cdr3_aa: CASKRIGTSGDSEQFF
clone_size: .; v_call: TRBV28; d_call: TRBD1; j_call: TRBJ1-2; cdr3_nt: TGTGCCAGCAGACAACAGGGGGACTATGGCTACACCTTC; cdr3_aa: CASRQQGDYGYTF
clone_size: .; v_call: TRBV4-2; d_call: TRBD2; j_call: TRBJ2-1; cdr3_nt: TGTGCCAGCAGCCCGTCACTAGCGGGGAGCTCCTACAATGAGCAGTTCTTC; cdr3_aa: CASSPSLAGSSYNEQFF
clone_size: .; v_call: TRBV7-2; d_call: .; j_call: TRBJ1-1; cdr3_nt: TGTGCCAGCAGCTCCTCGGACAGTTTTTCTGAAGCTTTCTTT; cdr3_aa: CASSSSDSFSEAFF
clone_size: .; v_call: TRBV28; d_call: .; j_call: TRBJ2-7; cdr3_nt: TGTGCCAGCACCTCCGGACAGAGGCAGTACTTC; cdr3_aa: CASTSGQRQYF
clone_size: .; v_call: TRBV15; d_call: TRBD2; j_call: TRBJ2-1; cdr3_nt: TGTGCCACCAGCGTAGCGGGGGGCCCATATGAGCAGTTCTTC; cdr3_aa: CATSVAGGPYEQFF
clone_size: .; v_call: TRBV18; d_call: TRBD1; j_call: TRBJ2-7; cdr3_nt: TGTGCCAGCTCCCTCCCAGGGACAGGGATCCACGAGCAGTACTTC; cdr3_aa: CASSLPGTGIHEQYF
clone_size: once; v_call: TRBV10-3; d_call: TRBD1; j_call: TRBJ1-2; cdr3_nt: TGTGCCATCAGTGAACCCCAGACAGGGGGCGGCGGCTACACCTTC; cdr3_aa: CAISEPQTGGGGYTF
clone_size: .; v_call: TRBV7-9; d_call: TRBD1; j_call: TRBJ2-5; cdr3_nt: TGTGCCAGCAGCTTAAGCGGGACAGGGCGTAAGGAGACCCAGTACTTC; cdr3_aa: CASSLSGTGRKETQYF
clone_size: few; v_call: TRBV5-6; d_call: TRBD1; j_call: TRBJ2-3; cdr3_nt: TGTGCCAGCAGCCACCGGGACAGGCAGTATTTT; cdr3_aa: CASSHRDRQYF
clone_size: .; v_call: TRBV15; d_call: .; j_call: TRBJ1-5; cdr3_nt: TGTGCCACCAGCAGAGATCGGGGACATAATCAGCCCCAGCATTTT; cdr3_aa: CATSRDRGHNQPQHF
clone_size: few; v_call: TRBV18; d_call: .; j_call: TRBJ2-5; cdr3_nt: TGTGCCAGCTCGACGGACTTACAAGAGACCCAGTACTTC; cdr3_aa: CASSTDLQETQYF
clone_size: .; v_call: TRBV5-1; d_call: .; j_call: TRBJ1-1; cdr3_nt: TGCGTCAGCAGCTTGGGGGGGCCGGTTGAAGCTTTCTTT; cdr3_aa: CVSSLGGPVEAFF
clone_size: .; v_call: TRBV19; d_call: .; j_call: TRBJ1-6; cdr3_nt: TGTGCCAGTAGTATGTCAGGGGTCTATAATTCACCCCTCCACTTT; cdr3_aa: CASSMSGVYNSPLHF
clone_size: .; v_call: TRBV5-1; d_call: .; j_call: TRBJ2-5; cdr3_nt: TGCGCCAGCAGCTTGACAGTTGTTGAGACCCAGTACTTC; cdr3_aa: CASSLTVVETQYF
clone_size: once; v_call: TRBV9; d_call: .; j_call: TRBJ1-5; cdr3_nt: TGTGCCAGCAGCCCCCCCGGGACACAGCAGCCCCAGCATTTT; cdr3_aa: CASSPPGTQQPQHF
clone_size: .; v_call: TRBV5-1; d_call: .; j_call: TRBJ2-7; cdr3_nt: TGCGCCAGCAGCTTGGATTCTATCTCCTACGAGCAGTACTTC; cdr3_aa: CASSLDSISYEQYF
clone_size: .; v_call: TRBV29-1; d_call: .; j_call: TRBJ1-2; cdr3_nt: TGCAGCGTTACGGGGACTGGGGGAGATTACACCTTC; cdr3_aa: CSVTGTGGDYTF
clone_size: .; v_call: TRBV6-4; d_call: TRBD1; j_call: TRBJ2-1; cdr3_nt: TGTGCCAGCTCGGACAGGGGTGGCTACAATGAGCAGTTCTTC; cdr3_aa: CASSDRGGYNEQFF
clone_size: .; v_call: TRBV6-5; d_call: TRBD1; j_call: TRBJ2-1; cdr3_nt: TGTGCCAGCAGTGCCCTCCGGGACAGAGGTAATGAGCAGTTCTTC; cdr3_aa: CASSALRDRGNEQFF
clone_size: .; v_call: TRBV11-2; d_call: TRBD2; j_call: TRBJ2-3; cdr3_nt: TGTGCCAGCAGCTCGGTGTCTAGCGGGGGGAATAGAGGTACGCAGTATTTT; cdr3_aa: CASSSVSSGGNRGTQYF
clone_size: .; v_call: TRBV2; d_call: .; j_call: TRBJ1-1; cdr3_nt: TGTGCCAGCAGGAATTCCGGGACTTCGAACACTGAAGCTTTCTTT; cdr3_aa: CASRNSGTSNTEAFF
clone_size: .; v_call: TRBV9; d_call: TRBD1; j_call: TRBJ2-1; cdr3_nt: TGTGCCAGCAGCAAGCAGATTGGGACAGGGGGTTCGTACAATGAGCAGTTCTTC; cdr3_aa: CASSKQIGTGGSYNEQFF
clone_size: .; v_call: TRBV7-9; d_call: .; j_call: TRBJ1-6; cdr3_nt: TGTGCCAGCAGCCCCGTAGGGCAGGGGAATTCACCCCTCCACTTT; cdr3_aa: CASSPVGQGNSPLHF
clone_size: .; v_call: TRBV7-2; d_call: TRBD1; j_call: TRBJ1-1; cdr3_nt: TGTGCCAGCAGCTTAATGGGGACAGGGAGGAAGACTGAAGCTTTCTTT; cdr3_aa: CASSLMGTGRKTEAFF
clone_size: .; v_call: TRBV9; d_call: TRBD1; j_call: TRBJ1-6; cdr3_nt: TGTGCCAGCAGCGTACAGGGGGCCGAAAATTCACCCCTCCACTTT; cdr3_aa: CASSVQGAENSPLHF
clone_size: .; v_call: TRBV27; d_call: .; j_call: TRBJ2-2; cdr3_nt: TGTGCCAGCAGGGGGGCCCTCGGGGAGCTGTTTTTT; cdr3_aa: CASRGALGELFF